The 6 T cell receptor beta chains in this list originate from one sample, sequenced in a study of immune evolution from preneoplasia to lung adenocarcinoma. Measured with immunoSEQ multiplex PCR; TCRdb has only the in-frame clones, and not every one. The sample contains around 14,000 clones, more than 65% of which appear only once. The specimen sequenced was FFPE minimally invasive lung adenocarcinoma tissue. These receptors were collected from a person between 55 and 80 years old with lung adenocarcinoma.

The chain couples TRBV12-2 to TRBJ1-2; the table's D call, TRBD1, has no DNA check behind it. TRBV12-2 is termed a pseudogene. The CDR3 runs to 15 residues. DNA of the CDR3: TGTGCAAGTCGCAAATGGGACACTCTGGCCTATGGCTACACCTTC. This sequence encodes CASRKWDTLAYGYTF.

This chain links TRBV28 with TRBJ2-1, with TRBD1 matching over 7 bases. The CDR3 extends over 15 amino acids. The germline V gene encodes CDR1 MDHEN and CDR2 SYDVKM. After removal of 5 bases from V and 3 bases from J, the junction contained 7 bases not matched to a gene. The CDR3 sequence is CASSTIGQDYNEQFF. Written as DNA, the CDR3 is TGTGCCAGCAGTACCATCGGACAGGACTACAATGAGCAGTTCTTC.

The chain combines TRBV6-4 with TRBJ2-1; TRBD2 matches at 10 bases. This CDR3 spans 16 amino acids. With V trimmed by 2 bases and J by 4 bases, 5 bases remained unmatched. Germline CDR1 MRHNA, CDR2 SNTAGT. In DNA, the CDR3 is TGTGCCAGCAGTGACGGGGAGCGGGGGGGATACAATGAGCAGTTCTTC. Its translation is CASSDGERGGYNEQFF.

This chain uses TRBV7-6 with TRBJ2-7; D is perhaps TRBD2 (5 bases). CDR3 length: 15 residues. V was trimmed by 0 bases and J by 3 bases, leaving 12 bases between them. Germline CDR1 reads SGHVS; CDR2 reads FNYEAQ. CDR3 loop: CASSLADGGLYEQYF. The CDR3 nucleotides read TGTGCCAGCAGCTTAGCGGATGGCGGACTCTACGAGCAGTACTTC.

V gene TRBV6-4 combines with J gene TRBJ2-3, with 11 bases fitting TRBD2. CDR3 size: 15 residues. Looked up from germline, CDR1 is MRHNA and CDR2 is SNTAGT. The V and J ends lost 3 bases and 2 bases, in that order; junction bases with no gene match: 1. This chain's CDR3 is CASSELAGDTDTQYF. The CDR3 DNA reads as TGTGCCAGCAGTGAACTAGCGGGAGACACAGATACGCAGTATTTT.

The V gene is TRBV18, the J gene TRBJ2-3; D may be TRBD2 (5 bases). The germline CDR1 and CDR2 sequences are KGHSH and LQKENI. V was cut by 1 base and J by 6 bases, with 17 bases left in between. The CDR3 is made up of 16 amino acids. CDR3 amino acids: CASSPLARVTGDTQYF. In nucleotides, the CDR3 is TGTGCCAGCTCACCACTGGCCCGGGTTACGGGGGATACGCAGTATTTT.